This T cell receptor (beta chain) was sequenced in a study of blood T cell repertoires in COVID-19. Across the study: Acute and convalescent COVID-19 specimens originated in the United States, Italy and Spain. Sources were T cells, B-cell-depleted T cells, or PBMCs; the material itself was cDNA or gDNA.

Germline CDR1 and CDR2: MNHEY and SVGEGT. Trimming cost V 6 bases and J 4 bases; bases outside gene matches: 7. CDR3 size: 16 residues. In the original processing: Reference gene primer amplification gave nucleated cell count estimates. Generated by immunoSEQ multiplex PCR, the TCRdb table keeps only in-frame clones and is missing some. D and trimming were read from the DNA, whereas the V and J calls and clone size are those reported in that table. The repertoire consists of 90,000 to 150,000 clones, with about 79% occurring once and the leading ten covering 3.5% to 4.5%. This clone was recorded once.

This chain connects TRBV6-2 or TRBV6-3 to TRBJ2-1; 12 bases match TRBD2. Sequenced sample: peripheral blood. The TCR originated in a woman older than 75 with acute or convalescent COVID-19. CDR3 protein: CASSPTGTSGYNEQFF. Here the CDR3 DNA reads TGTGCCAGCAGCCCTACCGGGACTAGCGGGTACAATGAGCAGTTCTTC.